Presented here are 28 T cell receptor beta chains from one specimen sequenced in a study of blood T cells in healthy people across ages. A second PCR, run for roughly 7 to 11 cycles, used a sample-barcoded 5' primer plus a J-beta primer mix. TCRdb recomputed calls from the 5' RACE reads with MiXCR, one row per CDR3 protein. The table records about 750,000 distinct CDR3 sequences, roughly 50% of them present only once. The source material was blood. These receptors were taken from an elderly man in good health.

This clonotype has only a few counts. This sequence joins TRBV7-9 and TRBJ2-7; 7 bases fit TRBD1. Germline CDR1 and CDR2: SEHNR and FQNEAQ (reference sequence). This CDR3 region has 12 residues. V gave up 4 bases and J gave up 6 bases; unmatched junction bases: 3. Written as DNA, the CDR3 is TGTGCCAGCAGCTCTGACAGGGTCGAGCAGTACTTC. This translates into CASSSDRVEQYF.

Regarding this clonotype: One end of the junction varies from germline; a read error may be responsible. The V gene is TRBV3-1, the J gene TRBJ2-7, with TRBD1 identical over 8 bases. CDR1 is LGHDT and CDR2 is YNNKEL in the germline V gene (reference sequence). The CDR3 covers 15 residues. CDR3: CVSSRSGTGSYEQYF. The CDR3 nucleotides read TGTGTCAGCAGCCGGTCCGGGACAGGCTCCTACGAGCAGTACTTC.

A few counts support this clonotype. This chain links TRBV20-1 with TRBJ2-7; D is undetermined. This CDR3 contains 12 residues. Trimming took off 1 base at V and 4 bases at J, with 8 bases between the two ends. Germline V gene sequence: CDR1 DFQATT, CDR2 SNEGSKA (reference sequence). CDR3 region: CSARVGSYEQYF. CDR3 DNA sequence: TGCAGTGCTAGAGTGGGCTCTTACGAGCAGTACTTC.

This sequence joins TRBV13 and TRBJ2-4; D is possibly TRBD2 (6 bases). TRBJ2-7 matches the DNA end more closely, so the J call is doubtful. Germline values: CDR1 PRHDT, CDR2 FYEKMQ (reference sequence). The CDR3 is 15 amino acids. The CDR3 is CASSSFSGLSDEQYF. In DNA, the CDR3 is TGTGCCAGCAGCTCGTTCAGCGGGCTCAGTGACGAGCAGTACTTC.

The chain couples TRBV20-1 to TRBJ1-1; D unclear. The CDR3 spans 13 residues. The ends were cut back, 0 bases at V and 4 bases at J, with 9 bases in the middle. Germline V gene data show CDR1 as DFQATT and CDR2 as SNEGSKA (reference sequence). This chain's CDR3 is CSARDPNCTEAFF. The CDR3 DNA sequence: TGCAGTGCTAGAGATCCGAATTGCACTGAAGCTTTCTTT.

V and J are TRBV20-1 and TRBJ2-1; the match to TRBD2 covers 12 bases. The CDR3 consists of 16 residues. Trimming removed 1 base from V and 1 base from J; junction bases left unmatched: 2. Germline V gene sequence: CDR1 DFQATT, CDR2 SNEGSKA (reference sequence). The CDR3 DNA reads TGCAGTGCTAGAGTTCTAGCGGGAGGGTCCTACAATGAGCAGTTCTTC. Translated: CSARVLAGGSYNEQFF.

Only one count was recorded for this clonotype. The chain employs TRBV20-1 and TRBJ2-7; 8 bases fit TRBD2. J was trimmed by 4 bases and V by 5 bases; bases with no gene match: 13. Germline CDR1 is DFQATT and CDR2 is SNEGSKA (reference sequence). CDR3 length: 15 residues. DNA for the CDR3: TGCAGTGCTTCAAATAGGGTAGCGGGAACTTACGAGCAGTACTTC. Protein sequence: CSASNRVAGTYEQYF.

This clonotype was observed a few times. CDR3: CASSPTPWDVRTYEQYF. For the CDR3, the DNA is TGTGCCAGCAGTCCCACGCCCTGGGACGTCCGCACGTACGAGCAGTACTTC. The rearrangement joins TRBV27 to TRBJ2-7, with D possibly called TRBD1 or TRBD2 (5 bases each). The germline V gene has CDR1 MNHEY and CDR2 SMNVEV (reference sequence). V was pared by 5 bases and J by 4 bases, with 24 bases between. This CDR3 has 17 amino acids.

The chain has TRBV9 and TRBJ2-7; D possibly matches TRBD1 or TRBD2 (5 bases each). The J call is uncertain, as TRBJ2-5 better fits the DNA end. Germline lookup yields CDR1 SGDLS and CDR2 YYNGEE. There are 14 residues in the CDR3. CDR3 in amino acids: CASRTGADRETQYF. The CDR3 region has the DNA TGTGCCAGCAGAACCGGGGCGGATCGAGAGACCCAGTACTTC.

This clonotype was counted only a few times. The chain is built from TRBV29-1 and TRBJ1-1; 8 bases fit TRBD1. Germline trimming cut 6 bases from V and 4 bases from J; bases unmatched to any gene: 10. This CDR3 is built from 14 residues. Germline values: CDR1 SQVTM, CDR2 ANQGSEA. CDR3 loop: CSVDMTGVSTEAFF. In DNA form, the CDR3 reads TGCAGCGTCGACATGACAGGGGTAAGCACTGAAGCTTTCTTT.

CDR3 bases: TGTGCCAGCAGCCAAGGGACAGGGCCTAACGAGCAGTACTTC. This translates into CASSQGTGPNEQYF. The chain links TRBV3-1 to TRBJ2-7; 8 bases line up with TRBD1. The CDR3 spans 14 residues. The junction had 4 bases not matched to a gene; V was cut back by 1 base and J by 5 bases. The germline gives CDR1 LGHDT, CDR2 YNNKEL (reference sequence).

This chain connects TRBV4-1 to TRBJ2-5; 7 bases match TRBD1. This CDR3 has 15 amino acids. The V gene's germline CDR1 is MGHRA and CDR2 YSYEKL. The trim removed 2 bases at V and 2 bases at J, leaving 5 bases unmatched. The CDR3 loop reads CASSQLNRGQETQYF. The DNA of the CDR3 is TGCGCCAGCAGCCAATTAAACAGGGGTCAAGAGACCCAGTACTTC.

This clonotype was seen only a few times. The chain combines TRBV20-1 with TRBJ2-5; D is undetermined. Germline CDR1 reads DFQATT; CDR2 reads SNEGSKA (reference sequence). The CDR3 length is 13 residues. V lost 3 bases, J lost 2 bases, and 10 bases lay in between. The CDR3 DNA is TGCAGTGCTAGGTCAGGAAATCAAGAGACCCAGTACTTC. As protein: CSARSGNQETQYF.

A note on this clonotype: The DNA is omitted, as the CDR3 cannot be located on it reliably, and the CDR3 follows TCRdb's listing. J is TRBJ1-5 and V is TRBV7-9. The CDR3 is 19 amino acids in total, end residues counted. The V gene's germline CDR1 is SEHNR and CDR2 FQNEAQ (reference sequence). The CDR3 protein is CASSLAVGSGTLGNQPQHF.

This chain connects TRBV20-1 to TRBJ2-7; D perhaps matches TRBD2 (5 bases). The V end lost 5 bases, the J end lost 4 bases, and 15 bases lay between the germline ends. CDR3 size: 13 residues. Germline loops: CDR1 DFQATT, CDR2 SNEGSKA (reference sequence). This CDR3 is CSAGPPPGYEQYF. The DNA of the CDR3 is TGCAGTGCTGGACCCCCCCCGGGGTACGAGCAGTACTTC.

The CDR3 is CASRKRLAAGGGRYAYF. In DNA, the CDR3 is TGTGCCAGCAGAAAAAGACTAGCGGCAGGTGGGGGCAGATACGCGTATTTT. The chain links TRBV27 to TRBJ2-3, with 9 bases aligning to TRBD2. After removal of 6 bases from V and 14 bases from J, the junction contained 24 bases not matched to a gene. From germline, CDR1 is MNHEY and CDR2 SMNVEV (reference sequence). The CDR3 sequence is 17 residues long.

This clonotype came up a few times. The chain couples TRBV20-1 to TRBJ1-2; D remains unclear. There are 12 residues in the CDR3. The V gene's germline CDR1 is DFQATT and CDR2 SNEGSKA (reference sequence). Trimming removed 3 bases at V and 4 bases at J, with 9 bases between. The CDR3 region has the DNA TGCAGTGCTAGGGAGGACCGCTATGGCTACACCTTC. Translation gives CSAREDRYGYTF.

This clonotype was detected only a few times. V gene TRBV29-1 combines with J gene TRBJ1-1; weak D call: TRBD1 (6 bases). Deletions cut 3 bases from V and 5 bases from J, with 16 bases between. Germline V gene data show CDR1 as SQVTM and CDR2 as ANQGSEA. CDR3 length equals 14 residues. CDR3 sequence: CSVEGGGYGTEAFF. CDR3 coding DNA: TGCAGCGTTGAGGGAGGGGGATATGGGACTGAAGCTTTCTTT.

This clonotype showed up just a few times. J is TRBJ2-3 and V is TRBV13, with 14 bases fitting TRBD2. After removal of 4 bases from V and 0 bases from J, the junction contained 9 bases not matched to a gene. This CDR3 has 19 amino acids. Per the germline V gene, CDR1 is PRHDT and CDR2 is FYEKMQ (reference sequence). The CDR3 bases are TGTGCCAGCAGCTCCCGAGGGGGACTAGCGGGAGAGAGCACAGATACGCAGTATTTT. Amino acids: CASSSRGGLAGESTDTQYF.

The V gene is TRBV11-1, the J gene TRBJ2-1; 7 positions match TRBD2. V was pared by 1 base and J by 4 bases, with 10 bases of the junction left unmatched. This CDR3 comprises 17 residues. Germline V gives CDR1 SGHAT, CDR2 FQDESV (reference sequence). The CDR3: CASSLGSGVNSYNEQFF. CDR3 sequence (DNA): TGTGCCAGCAGCTTAGGGAGCGGGGTGAACTCTTACAATGAGCAGTTCTTC.

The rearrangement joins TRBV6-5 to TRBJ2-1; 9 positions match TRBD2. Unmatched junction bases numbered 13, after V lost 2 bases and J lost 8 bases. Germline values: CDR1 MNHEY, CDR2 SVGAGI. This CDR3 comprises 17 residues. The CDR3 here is CASSYRGSGRFRHEQFF. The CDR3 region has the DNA TGTGCCAGCAGTTACAGGGGTAGCGGGAGATTTCGGCATGAGCAGTTCTTC.

CDR3 coding DNA: TGTGCCTCGGCCCGGAGGACAGGGGACAACTATGGCTACACCTTC. Residues: CASARRTGDNYGYTF. The rearrangement links TRBV6-5 to TRBJ1-2; 9 nucleotides agree with TRBD1. The trim removed 11 bases at V and 2 bases at J, leaving 12 bases unmatched. In germline, CDR1 is MNHEY, CDR2 SVGAGI. This CDR3 spans 15 amino acids.

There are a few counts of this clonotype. The CDR3 nucleotides are TGTGCCAGCAGCCTTAGCGGGAGGACCTACAATGAGCAGTTCTTC. Translation gives CASSLSGRTYNEQFF. The chain recombines TRBV7-2 with TRBJ2-1, with TRBD2 identical over 10 bases. The trim removed 5 bases at V and 2 bases at J, leaving 3 bases unmatched. Germline CDR1 is SGHTA and CDR2 is FQGNSA. The CDR3 runs 15 residues.

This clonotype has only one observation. The CDR3 coding sequence is TGTGCCAGCAGCTTATTCGGGACAGCTAACTCTGGGGCCAACGTCCTGACTTTC. This encodes CASSLFGTANSGANVLTF. The gene calls are TRBV7-8 and TRBJ2-6; 7 nucleotides align to TRBD1. The CDR3 covers 18 residues. Germline V lookup: CDR1 SGHVS, CDR2 FQNEAQ. V was clipped by 2 bases and J by 0 bases; unmatched bases: 7.

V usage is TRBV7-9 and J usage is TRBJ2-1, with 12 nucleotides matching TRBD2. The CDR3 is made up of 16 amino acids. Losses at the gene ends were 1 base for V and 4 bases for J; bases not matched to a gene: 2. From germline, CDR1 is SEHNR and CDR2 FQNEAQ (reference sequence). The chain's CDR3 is CASSLVLAGGYNEQFF. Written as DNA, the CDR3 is TGTGCCAGCAGCTTAGTACTAGCGGGAGGTTACAATGAGCAGTTCTTC.

CDR3 sequence (DNA): TGCAGTGCTAGAGATGGGGGGAGGGGATCTTACAATGAGCAGTTCTTC. Its protein product is CSARDGGRGSYNEQFF. The chain recombines TRBV20-1 with TRBJ2-1; 7 bases are shared with TRBD2. The germline V gene has CDR1 DFQATT and CDR2 SNEGSKA (reference sequence). V dropped 0 bases and J dropped 4; count of bases not matched to a gene: 9. CDR3 length: 16 amino acids.

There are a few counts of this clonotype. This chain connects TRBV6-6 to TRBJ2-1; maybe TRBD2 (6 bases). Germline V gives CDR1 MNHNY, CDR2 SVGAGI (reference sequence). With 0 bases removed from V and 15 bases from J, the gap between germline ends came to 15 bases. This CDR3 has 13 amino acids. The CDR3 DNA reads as TGTGCCAGCAGTTACTCCCCTTTGGGGGAGGTGTTCTTC. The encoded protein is CASSYSPLGEVFF.

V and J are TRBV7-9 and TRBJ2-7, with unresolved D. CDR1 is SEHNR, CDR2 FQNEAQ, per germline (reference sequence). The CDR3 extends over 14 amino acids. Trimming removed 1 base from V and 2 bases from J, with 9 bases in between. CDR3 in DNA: TGTGCCAGCAGCTTAGTGGCTTATACCTACGAGCAGTACTTC. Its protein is CASSLVAYTYEQYF.